The clone carrying this T cell receptor (beta chain) was observed a handful of times. As yet, its antigen is unknown. This sequence may be a read error, since a much larger clone differs from it by one base. Extractions gave at least 5.5 micrograms of total RNA per sample. A second about 7 to 12 cycle PCR used barcoded and J-beta primers. Every sample returned 3 million or more CDR3-containing paired-end reads. TCRdb itself ran the 5' RACE reads through MiXCR, one entry per CDR3 protein. The sample lists about 1.5 million distinct CDR3 sequences, less than 45% occurring once. The data derive from a study of blood T cells in healthy people across ages. General study findings and limits: Strong correlation existed between TCR beta diversity and naive T cell percentage. The lack of PBMC sorting stopped any conclusive naive versus antigen-experienced comparison.

The CDR3 contains 13 residues. Germline V lookup: CDR1 MNHEY, CDR2 SVGAGI. The sample taken for sequencing was blood. This TCR was recovered from a young woman in good health. This sequence joins TRBV6-5 and TRBJ2-7; D tentatively reads TRBD1 or TRBD2 (5 bases each). CDR3 nucleotides: TGTGCCAGCAGACCGGGACCTTCCTACGAGCGGTACTTC. Amino acid sequence: CASRPGPSYERYF.